The clone carrying this TCR beta chain was picked up one time. Its antigen is as yet unknown. Clones were sequenced by immunoSEQ multiplex PCR, and TCRdb holds only the in-frame ones, with some missing. Of 25,000 to 30,000 clones in the sample, around 90% are singletons; the top ten hold 9.4%. The CDR3 is 16 amino acids. From germline, CDR1 is SGHTA and CDR2 FQGNSA. V lost 0 bases, J lost 4 bases, and 16 bases lay in between. This specimen comes from a study of OX40 agonist ivuxolimab in advanced cancers. Study-level results: Clones of CD4+ and CD8+ blood T cells grew by week 6 at doses of 0.1 to 3.0 mg/kg. Expanded clones were, on average, more numerous in CD8+ T cells than in CD4+. There were also nonresponders showing low normalized T-cell clonal expansion.

The clonotype originates from an adult with an advanced solid tumor such as melanoma, head and neck, liver or kidney cancer. The gene calls are TRBV7-2 and TRBJ2-7; possibly TRBD2 for D (6 bases). Sequences were derived from CD4+ or CD8+ T cells sorted from blood, sampled in a trial of the OX40 agonist ivuxolimab. CDR3: CASSLARDRLGYEQYF. In DNA form, the CDR3 reads TGTGCCAGCAGCTTAGCGCGGGACCGATTGGGGTACGAGCAGTACTTC.